A selection of T cell receptor beta chains follows, all from one sample in a study of shared clonotypes between healthy human individuals. TCRdb's table, derived via immunoSEQ multiplex PCR, lists solely in-frame clones and lacks some. Of 1.6 million or so clones in the sample, about 98.5% are singletons; the top ten hold roughly 0.36%. The sequenced material came from naive CD4+ T cells sorted from blood. Source of these receptors: a young man in good health. Both conserved end residues are part of each CDR3. The D gene is left open where the match is weak. Some rows have no size entry. The others give once, few or many, or a class for an expanded clone.

v_gene: TRBV27; j_gene: TRBJ2-1; d_gene: TRBD2; abundance: NA; CDR3nt: TGTGCCAGCAGGCCGACTAGCGGGATTGTTGAGCAGTTCTTC; CDR3aa: CASRPTSGIVEQFF
v_gene: TRBV6-5; j_gene: TRBJ1-2; d_gene: NA; abundance: NA; CDR3nt: TGTGCCAGCAGTTACTCGGGGGGAAGGGGCTACACCTTC; CDR3aa: CASSYSGGRGYTF
v_gene: TRBV9; j_gene: TRBJ2-2; d_gene: TRBD1; abundance: once; CDR3nt: TGTGCCAGCAGCGCAGGACAGGGAAGTCGGGCCGGGGAGCTGTTTTTT; CDR3aa: CASSAGQGSRAGELFF
v_gene: TRBV18; j_gene: TRBJ2-2; d_gene: TRBD1; abundance: NA; CDR3nt: TGTGCCAGCTCACCACCAGACAGGGGGCGCCTATTAAGTTCGGTCCGGCCGAACACCGGGGAGCTGTTTTTT; CDR3aa: CASSPPDRGRLLSSVRPNTGELFF
v_gene: TRBV7-9; j_gene: TRBJ2-3; d_gene: TRBD2; abundance: NA; CDR3nt: TGTGCCAGCAGCTTAAGGGCGGGACTAGCCTCGGATACGCAGTATTTT; CDR3aa: CASSLRAGLASDTQYF
v_gene: TRBV10-3; j_gene: TRBJ1-2; d_gene: NA; abundance: NA; CDR3nt: TGTGCCATCAGTGCTCAGGGCGACTATGGCTACACCTTC; CDR3aa: CAISAQGDYGYTF
v_gene: TRBV7-3; j_gene: TRBJ2-3; d_gene: NA; abundance: NA; CDR3nt: TGTGCCAGCAGCTCCCTAAAAGGGGCTACGCAGTATTTT; CDR3aa: CASSSLKGATQYF
v_gene: TRBV6-1; j_gene: TRBJ2-7; d_gene: NA; abundance: NA; CDR3nt: TGTGCCAGCAGTGAGGGGACCCTCCTCCTTACCTACGAGCAGTACTTC; CDR3aa: CASSEGTLLLTYEQYF
v_gene: TRBV28; j_gene: TRBJ1-5; d_gene: NA; abundance: NA; CDR3nt: TGTGCCAGCAGTTCCCGACAGCCCCAGCATTTT; CDR3aa: CASSSRQPQHF
v_gene: TRBV28; j_gene: TRBJ1-1; d_gene: NA; abundance: NA; CDR3nt: TGTGCCAGCAGTTTATTAAACACTGAAGCTTTCTTT; CDR3aa: CASSLLNTEAFF
v_gene: TRBV7-3; j_gene: TRBJ2-7; d_gene: NA; abundance: once; CDR3nt: TGTGCCAGCAGCCGACACGCTACAGGGATGCTGATCTCCTACGAGCAGTACTTC; CDR3aa: CASSRHATGMLISYEQYF
v_gene: TRBV6-8; j_gene: TRBJ2-7; d_gene: TRBD1; abundance: NA; CDR3nt: TGTGCCAGCAGGTCGGACAGGGCGAATCTCTACGAGCAGTACTTC; CDR3aa: CASRSDRANLYEQYF
v_gene: TRBV7-9; j_gene: TRBJ2-1; d_gene: TRBD2; abundance: NA; CDR3nt: TGTGCCAGCAGCGAGACTAGCGGGGCCTACAATGAGCAGTTCTTC; CDR3aa: CASSETSGAYNEQFF
v_gene: TRBV9; j_gene: TRBJ1-2; d_gene: NA; abundance: NA; CDR3nt: TGTGCCAGCAGCGTAGCGGGGGGGGTGGATGGCTACACCTTC; CDR3aa: CASSVAGGVDGYTF
v_gene: TRBV2; j_gene: TRBJ2-5; d_gene: TRBD2; abundance: NA; CDR3nt: TGTGCCAGCAGGAGGACTAGTGGGCGCCAAGAGACCCAGTACTTC; CDR3aa: CASRRTSGRQETQYF
v_gene: TRBV15; j_gene: TRBJ2-3; d_gene: NA; abundance: NA; CDR3nt: TGTGCCACCAGCAGAGGGCCCTCTCACCGTAGGGTTACGCAGTATTTT; CDR3aa: CATSRGPSHRRVTQYF
v_gene: TRBV4-3; j_gene: TRBJ1-1; d_gene: NA; abundance: NA; CDR3nt: TGCGCCAGCAGCCAAGATGGGGCCACTGAAGCTTTCTTT; CDR3aa: CASSQDGATEAFF
v_gene: TRBV7-2; j_gene: TRBJ1-3; d_gene: NA; abundance: NA; CDR3nt: TGTGCCAGCAGCTTAGACAGGGTTGCGGACACCATATATTTT; CDR3aa: CASSLDRVADTIYF
v_gene: TRBV5-8; j_gene: TRBJ1-3; d_gene: NA; abundance: NA; CDR3nt: TGTGCCAGCAGCTTGGCGGGGGCTGTGGGATCTGGAAACACCATATATTTT; CDR3aa: CASSLAGAVGSGNTIYF
v_gene: TRBV4-3; j_gene: TRBJ2-1; d_gene: TRBD1; abundance: NA; CDR3nt: TGCGCCAGCAGCCAGGGACAGAGCTACAATGAGCAGTTCTTC; CDR3aa: CASSQGQSYNEQFF
v_gene: TRBV11-2; j_gene: TRBJ2-3; d_gene: TRBD1; abundance: NA; CDR3nt: TGTGCCAGCAGCGTGGACAGGGAAGTTACAGATACGCAGTATTTT; CDR3aa: CASSVDREVTDTQYF
v_gene: TRBV5-5; j_gene: TRBJ2-1; d_gene: NA; abundance: NA; CDR3nt: TGTGCCAGCAGCCCTACACGTAGCTCCTACAATGAGCAGTTCTTC; CDR3aa: CASSPTRSSYNEQFF
v_gene: TRBV27; j_gene: TRBJ2-1; d_gene: TRBD2; abundance: NA; CDR3nt: TGTGCCAGCAGTTTACGCGGGAGGGCCCTCGTGTTGAATGAGCAGTTCTTC; CDR3aa: CASSLRGRALVLNEQFF
v_gene: TRBV5-1; j_gene: TRBJ2-5; d_gene: TRBD2; abundance: NA; CDR3nt: TGCGCCAGCAGCCCGCCGACTAGCGGGAGGGGGACCCAGTACTTC; CDR3aa: CASSPPTSGRGTQYF
v_gene: TRBV11-3; j_gene: TRBJ2-1; d_gene: TRBD2; abundance: NA; CDR3nt: TGTGCCAGCAGCGCGTCCGGGACTAGCGGTTACAATGAGCAGTTCTTC; CDR3aa: CASSASGTSGYNEQFF
v_gene: TRBV11-3; j_gene: TRBJ2-3; d_gene: NA; abundance: once; CDR3nt: TGTGCCAGCAGCCTATCCCGAGGCACAGATACGCAGTATTTT; CDR3aa: CASSLSRGTDTQYF
v_gene: TRBV19; j_gene: TRBJ2-1; d_gene: NA; abundance: NA; CDR3nt: TGTGCCAGTAGTATAGATGCTAGTGTCCCCACCTACAATGAGCAGTTCTTC; CDR3aa: CASSIDASVPTYNEQFF
v_gene: TRBV7-9; j_gene: TRBJ2-1; d_gene: NA; abundance: NA; CDR3nt: TGTGCCAGCAGCTTTGGGCCAGGGATAGGGTTCACGCAGGCTGAGCAGTTCTTC; CDR3aa: CASSFGPGIGFTQAEQFF
v_gene: TRBV5-4; j_gene: TRBJ2-3; d_gene: TRBD2; abundance: NA; CDR3nt: TGTGCCAGCAGCTTGGCCCAGCGGGGAAGCACAGATACGCAGTATTTT; CDR3aa: CASSLAQRGSTDTQYF
v_gene: TRBV5-5; j_gene: TRBJ1-5; d_gene: TRBD1; abundance: NA; CDR3nt: TGTGCCAGCAGCACCGAGGACAGGGGTGATCAGCCCCAGCATTTT; CDR3aa: CASSTEDRGDQPQHF
v_gene: TRBV11-3; j_gene: TRBJ2-2; d_gene: TRBD2; abundance: NA; CDR3nt: TGTGCCAGCAGCGAGCGGGAGGTTCCCGGGGAGCTGTTTTTT; CDR3aa: CASSEREVPGELFF
v_gene: TRBV18; j_gene: TRBJ2-5; d_gene: NA; abundance: NA; CDR3nt: TGTGCCAGCTCACCGCGACACACCAACCCCCAGACCCAGTACTTC; CDR3aa: CASSPRHTNPQTQYF
v_gene: TRBV7-7; j_gene: TRBJ2-5; d_gene: TRBD2; abundance: NA; CDR3nt: TGTGCCAGCAGCCCAGGACTAGCGGGAGGGTACGAGACCCAGTACTTC; CDR3aa: CASSPGLAGGYETQYF
v_gene: TRBV7-9; j_gene: TRBJ2-7; d_gene: NA; abundance: NA; CDR3nt: TGTGCCAGCAGCTTAGGCAGGGGCAGCTACGAGCAGTACTTC; CDR3aa: CASSLGRGSYEQYF
v_gene: TRBV28; j_gene: TRBJ2-7; d_gene: NA; abundance: once; CDR3nt: TGTGCCAGCCGCGTAGGTTCCTACGAGCAGTACTTC; CDR3aa: CASRVGSYEQYF
v_gene: TRBV11-3; j_gene: TRBJ2-2; d_gene: NA; abundance: NA; CDR3nt: TGTGCCAGCAGCTTACAAAATACGACCGGGGAGCTGTTTTTT; CDR3aa: CASSLQNTTGELFF
v_gene: TRBV5-5; j_gene: TRBJ2-7; d_gene: TRBD1; abundance: NA; CDR3nt: TGTGCCAGCAGCTTGGTGGGACAGGGGTCCTACGAGCAGTACTTC; CDR3aa: CASSLVGQGSYEQYF
v_gene: TRBV7-9; j_gene: TRBJ2-3; d_gene: NA; abundance: NA; CDR3nt: TGTGCCAGCAGCTTACAACAGGGTGTGAATACGCAGTATTTT; CDR3aa: CASSLQQGVNTQYF
v_gene: TRBV6-1; j_gene: TRBJ1-3; d_gene: NA; abundance: NA; CDR3nt: TGTGCCAGCGGACCCCACTCTGGAAACACCATATATTTT; CDR3aa: CASGPHSGNTIYF
v_gene: TRBV18; j_gene: TRBJ1-5; d_gene: TRBD1; abundance: NA; CDR3nt: TGTGCCAGCTCTCCAACAGGGGTCAATCAGCCCCAGCATTTT; CDR3aa: CASSPTGVNQPQHF
v_gene: TRBV15; j_gene: TRBJ2-1; d_gene: NA; abundance: NA; CDR3nt: TGTGCCACCAGCAGAGGCCTGCCCCCTCCGGGAGTCAATGAGCAGTTCTTC; CDR3aa: CATSRGLPPPGVNEQFF
v_gene: TRBV15; j_gene: TRBJ2-7; d_gene: NA; abundance: NA; CDR3nt: TGTGCCACCAGCGGCGTGGGGGCGGGAGTCCGGTACGAGCAGTACTTC; CDR3aa: CATSGVGAGVRYEQYF
v_gene: TRBV7-7; j_gene: TRBJ2-3; d_gene: NA; abundance: NA; CDR3nt: TGTGCCAGCAGCTTATCCTTAAGCACAGATACGCAGTATTTT; CDR3aa: CASSLSLSTDTQYF
v_gene: TRBV9; j_gene: TRBJ2-3; d_gene: NA; abundance: NA; CDR3nt: TGTGCCAGCAGCGCTGCTACCACAGATACGCAGTATTTT; CDR3aa: CASSAATTDTQYF
v_gene: TRBV6-6; j_gene: TRBJ2-3; d_gene: TRBD2; abundance: NA; CDR3nt: TGTGCCACCTACTGGACTAGCGGGAGTTCAGATACGCAGTATTTT; CDR3aa: CATYWTSGSSDTQYF
v_gene: TRBV18; j_gene: TRBJ2-5; d_gene: TRBD1; abundance: NA; CDR3nt: TGTGCCAGCTCACCACCGTTGGGACAGGGTTTGGCCGAGACCCAGTACTTC; CDR3aa: CASSPPLGQGLAETQYF
v_gene: TRBV5-1; j_gene: TRBJ2-1; d_gene: TRBD2; abundance: NA; CDR3nt: TGCGCCAGCAGCTACCAACTAGCGGCGAATTACAATGAGCAGTTCTTC; CDR3aa: CASSYQLAANYNEQFF
v_gene: TRBV5-6; j_gene: TRBJ2-6; d_gene: TRBD1; abundance: NA; CDR3nt: TGTGCCAGCAGCCCGGGACAGACTCCCTCTGGGGCCAACGTCCTGACTTTC; CDR3aa: CASSPGQTPSGANVLTF
v_gene: TRBV28; j_gene: TRBJ2-3; d_gene: TRBD1; abundance: NA; CDR3nt: TGTGCCAGCAGGAGGACAGGGGCCCCAGATACGCAGTATTTT; CDR3aa: CASRRTGAPDTQYF
v_gene: TRBV13; j_gene: TRBJ2-7; d_gene: NA; abundance: once; CDR3nt: TGTGCCAGCAGCTTCGGACTGTTATACGAGCAGTACTTC; CDR3aa: CASSFGLLYEQYF
v_gene: TRBV29-1; j_gene: TRBJ2-5; d_gene: NA; abundance: NA; CDR3nt: TGCAGCGTTGAAGGGGACGGGGGCGGAGAGACCCAGTACTTC; CDR3aa: CSVEGDGGGETQYF
v_gene: TRBV5-1; j_gene: TRBJ2-5; d_gene: NA; abundance: NA; CDR3nt: TGCGCCAGCAGCTTCCAGAGTAGTGGCCAAGAGACCCAGTACTTC; CDR3aa: CASSFQSSGQETQYF
v_gene: TRBV5-1; j_gene: TRBJ2-1; d_gene: NA; abundance: NA; CDR3nt: TGCGCCAGCAGCTTGTTGCCCCAGAATTACATCGCCTACAATGAGCAGTTCTTC; CDR3aa: CASSLLPQNYIAYNEQFF
v_gene: TRBV30; j_gene: TRBJ1-2; d_gene: NA; abundance: NA; CDR3nt: TGTGCCTGGAGTATAGCGGGGTTGGCTAACTATGGCTACACCTTC; CDR3aa: CAWSIAGLANYGYTF